Here is one T cell receptor beta chain with its context. What it binds is not known. The record originates from a study of blood T cells in healthy people across ages. For the study at large: About one barcoded beta molecule per two T cells was the capture yield of template switching.

Healthy individuals of Caucasian origin from Russia, aged roughly 6 to 95, served as donors. A J-beta primer mix and a sample-barcoded 5' primer were used in a second PCR of roughly 7 to 12 cycles. Using its own MiXCR run on the 5' RACE reads, TCRdb lists one record per CDR3 protein. The table has some 1,500,000 distinct CDR3 sequences, approximately 43% seen once. Broader study findings: PBMCs that were unsorted prevented a conclusive naive versus antigen-experienced comparison. The long-lived group displayed more naive CD4+ cells, plus higher diversity, than the aged donors did.

Sequencing used blood. This TCR was sampled from a young woman in good health.

The CDR3 spells CSARRPNVLTF. In DNA, the CDR3 is TGCAGTGCCCGTCGGCCCAACGTCCTGACTTTC. The chain couples TRBV20-1 to TRBJ2-6; D ambiguous. CDR3 length: 11 amino acids. Trimming took 6 bases from V and 8 from J, leaving 8 bases between them. The germline gives CDR1 DFQATT, CDR2 SNEGSKA (reference sequence).